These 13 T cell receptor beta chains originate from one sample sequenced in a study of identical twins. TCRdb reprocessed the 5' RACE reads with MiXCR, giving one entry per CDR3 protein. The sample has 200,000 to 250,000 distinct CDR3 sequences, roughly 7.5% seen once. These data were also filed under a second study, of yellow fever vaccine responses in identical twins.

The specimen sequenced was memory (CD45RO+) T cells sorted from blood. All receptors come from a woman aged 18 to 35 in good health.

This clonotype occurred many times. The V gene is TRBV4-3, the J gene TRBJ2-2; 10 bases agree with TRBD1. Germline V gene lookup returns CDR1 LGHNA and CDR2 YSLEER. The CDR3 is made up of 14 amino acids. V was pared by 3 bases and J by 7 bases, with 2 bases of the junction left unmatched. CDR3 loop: CASSQDRGSGELFF. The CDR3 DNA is TGCGCCAGCAGCCAGGACAGGGGGAGCGGGGAGCTGTTTTTT.

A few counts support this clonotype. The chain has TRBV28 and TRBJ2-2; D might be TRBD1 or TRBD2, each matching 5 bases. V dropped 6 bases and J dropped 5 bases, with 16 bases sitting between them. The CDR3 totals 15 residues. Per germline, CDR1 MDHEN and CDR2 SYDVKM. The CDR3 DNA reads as TGTGCCAGCAGCCCATCGGGGCACGGGACCGGGGAGCTGTTTTTT. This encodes CASSPSGHGTGELFF.

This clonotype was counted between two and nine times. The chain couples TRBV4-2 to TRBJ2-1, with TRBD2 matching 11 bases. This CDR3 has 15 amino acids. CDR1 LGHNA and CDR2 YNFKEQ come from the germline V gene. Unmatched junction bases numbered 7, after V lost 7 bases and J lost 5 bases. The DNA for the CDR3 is TGTGCCAGCACCAATAGCGGGAGGGGGGACAATGAGCAGTTCTTC. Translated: CASTNSGRGDNEQFF.

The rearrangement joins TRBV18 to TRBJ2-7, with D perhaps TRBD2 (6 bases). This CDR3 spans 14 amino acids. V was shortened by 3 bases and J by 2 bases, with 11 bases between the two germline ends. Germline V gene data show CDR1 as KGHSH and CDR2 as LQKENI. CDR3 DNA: TGTGCCAGCTCACCGGGGGGTCAAACCTACGAGCAGTACTTC. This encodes CASSPGGQTYEQYF.

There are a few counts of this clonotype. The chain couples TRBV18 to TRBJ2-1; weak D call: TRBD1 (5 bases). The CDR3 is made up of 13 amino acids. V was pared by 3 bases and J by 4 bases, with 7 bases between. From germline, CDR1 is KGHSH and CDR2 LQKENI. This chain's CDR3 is CASSPQGYNEQFF. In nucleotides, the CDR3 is TGTGCCAGCTCACCGCAGGGATACAATGAGCAGTTCTTC.

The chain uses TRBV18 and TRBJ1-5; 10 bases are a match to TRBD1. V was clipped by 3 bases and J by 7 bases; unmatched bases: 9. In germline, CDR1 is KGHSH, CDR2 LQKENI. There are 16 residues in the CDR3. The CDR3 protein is CASSPPGTGVKQPQHF. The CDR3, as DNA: TGTGCCAGCTCACCTCCCGGGACAGGGGTAAAACAGCCCCAGCATTTT. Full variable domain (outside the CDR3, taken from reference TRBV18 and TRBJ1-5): NAGVMQNPRHLVRRRGQEARLRCSPMKGHSHVYWYRQLPEEGLKFMVYLQKENIIDESGMPKERFSAEFPKEGPSILRIQQVVRGDSAAYFCASSPPGTGVKQPQHFGDGTRLSIL.

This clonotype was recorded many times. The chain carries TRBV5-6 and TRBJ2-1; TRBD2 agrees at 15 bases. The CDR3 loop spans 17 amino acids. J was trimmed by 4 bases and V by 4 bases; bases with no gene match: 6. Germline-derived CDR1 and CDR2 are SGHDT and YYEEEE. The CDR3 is CASSPGLAGGIYNEQFF. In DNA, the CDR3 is TGTGCCAGCAGCCCGGGACTAGCGGGAGGTATATACAATGAGCAGTTCTTC.

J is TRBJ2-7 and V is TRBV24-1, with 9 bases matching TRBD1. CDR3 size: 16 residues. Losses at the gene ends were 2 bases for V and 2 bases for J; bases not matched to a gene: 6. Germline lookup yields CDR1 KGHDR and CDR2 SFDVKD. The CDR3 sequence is CATSDYRGPPPYEQYF. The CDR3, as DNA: TGTGCCACCAGTGATTACAGGGGGCCCCCGCCCTACGAGCAGTACTTC.

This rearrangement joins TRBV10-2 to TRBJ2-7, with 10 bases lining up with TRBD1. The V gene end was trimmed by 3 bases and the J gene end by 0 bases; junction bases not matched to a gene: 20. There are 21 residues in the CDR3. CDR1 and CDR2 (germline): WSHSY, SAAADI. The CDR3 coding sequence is TGCGCCAGCAGTGAAACGACTACGCCTCGACAGGGGGCCTCCTCCTCCTACGAGCAGTACTTC. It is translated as CASSETTTPRQGASSSYEQYF.

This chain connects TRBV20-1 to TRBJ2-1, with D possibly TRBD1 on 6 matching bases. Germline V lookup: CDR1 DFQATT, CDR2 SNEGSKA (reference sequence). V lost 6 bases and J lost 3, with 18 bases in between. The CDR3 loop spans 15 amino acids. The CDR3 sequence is CSARPPGAVYNEQFF. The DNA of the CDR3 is TGCAGTGCCCGCCCCCCAGGGGCGGTCTACAATGAGCAGTTCTTC.

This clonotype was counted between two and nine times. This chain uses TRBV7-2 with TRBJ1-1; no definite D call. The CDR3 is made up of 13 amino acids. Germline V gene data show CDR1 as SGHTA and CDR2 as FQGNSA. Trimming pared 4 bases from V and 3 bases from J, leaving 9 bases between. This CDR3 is CASSSQSDTEAFF. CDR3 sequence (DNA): TGTGCCAGCAGCTCCCAATCGGACACTGAAGCTTTCTTT.

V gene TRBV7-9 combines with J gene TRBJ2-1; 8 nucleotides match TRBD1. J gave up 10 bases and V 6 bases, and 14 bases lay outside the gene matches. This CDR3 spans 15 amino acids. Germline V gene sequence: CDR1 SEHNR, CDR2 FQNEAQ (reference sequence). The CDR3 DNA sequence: TGTGCCAGCAGTTCCTCAGGGGGCCTCCGTACCGAGCAGTTCTTC. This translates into CASSSSGGLRTEQFF.

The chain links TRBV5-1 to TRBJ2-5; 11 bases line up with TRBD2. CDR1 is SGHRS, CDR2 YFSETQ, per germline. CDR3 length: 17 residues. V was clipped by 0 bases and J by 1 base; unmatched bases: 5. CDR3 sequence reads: CASSLGLAGLIQETQYF. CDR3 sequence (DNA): TGCGCCAGCAGCTTGGGACTAGCGGGGCTGATCCAAGAGACCCAGTACTTC.